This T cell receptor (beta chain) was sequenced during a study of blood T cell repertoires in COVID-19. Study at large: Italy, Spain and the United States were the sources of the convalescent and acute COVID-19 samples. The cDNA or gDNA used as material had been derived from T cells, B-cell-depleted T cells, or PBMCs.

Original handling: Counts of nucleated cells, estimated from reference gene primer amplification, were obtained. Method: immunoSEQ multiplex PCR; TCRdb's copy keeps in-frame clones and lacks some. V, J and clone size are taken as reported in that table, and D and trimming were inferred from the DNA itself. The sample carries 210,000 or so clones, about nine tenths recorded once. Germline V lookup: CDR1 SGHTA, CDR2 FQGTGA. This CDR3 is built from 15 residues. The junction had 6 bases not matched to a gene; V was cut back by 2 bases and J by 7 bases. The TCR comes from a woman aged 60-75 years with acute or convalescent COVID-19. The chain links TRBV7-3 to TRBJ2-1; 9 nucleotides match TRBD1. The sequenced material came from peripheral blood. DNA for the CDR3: TGTGCCAGCAGCTTACCGGGACAGGGACTTAATGAGCAGTTCTTC. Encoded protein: CASSLPGQGLNEQFF.